This record covers a single T cell receptor (beta chain). Its matching antigen is unknown. PCR involved 60 Vbeta and 13 Jbeta primers. Using immunoSEQ multiplex PCR, the repertoire was profiled, and TCRdb retains in-frame clones only, with some absent. The data contain tens of thousands of clones, 75% of them singletons. Germline V gene sequence: CDR1 MNHNS, CDR2 SASEGT. V was shortened by 8 bases and J by 4 bases, with 15 bases between the two germline ends. The CDR3 runs to 14 residues. The entry originates in a study of cytomegalovirus exposure and HLA in healthy donors. The wider study: Researchers previously reported finding 90 million to 130 million unique TCR beta sequences from 170 million or so T cells. General observations from the study: Several of the most significant clusters appeared, in a later analysis, to be linked to common viral pathogens. Earlier analysis looked at TCR beta V segments, and most were productive about 87% or about 30% of the time.

The specimen sequenced was PBMCs. This chain connects TRBV6-1 to TRBJ1-5, with a possible D match to TRBD1 (5 bases). The receptor was isolated from a man between 65 and 85 years old in good health and CMV-seronegative. The CDR3 DNA reads as TGTGCCAGCTGGGACTTCGAAGGGAATCAGCCCCAGCATTTT. The encoded protein is CASWDFEGNQPQHF.